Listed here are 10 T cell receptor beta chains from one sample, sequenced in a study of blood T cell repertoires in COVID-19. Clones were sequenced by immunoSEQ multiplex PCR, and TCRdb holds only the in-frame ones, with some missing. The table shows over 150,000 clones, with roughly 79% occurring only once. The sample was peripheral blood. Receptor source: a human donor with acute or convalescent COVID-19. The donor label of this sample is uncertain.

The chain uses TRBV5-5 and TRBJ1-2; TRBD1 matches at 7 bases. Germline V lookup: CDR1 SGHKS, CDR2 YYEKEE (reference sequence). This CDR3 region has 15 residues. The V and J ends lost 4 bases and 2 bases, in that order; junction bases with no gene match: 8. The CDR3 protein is CASSTNPGQNYGYTF. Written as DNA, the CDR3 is TGTGCCAGCAGCACAAACCCGGGACAGAACTATGGCTACACCTTC. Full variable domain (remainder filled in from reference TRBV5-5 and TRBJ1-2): DAGVTQSPTHLIKTRGQQVTLRCSPISGHKSVSWYQQVLGQGPQFIFQYYEKEERGRGNFPDRFSARQFPNYSSELNVNALLLGDSALYLCASSTNPGQNYGYTFGSGTRLTVV.

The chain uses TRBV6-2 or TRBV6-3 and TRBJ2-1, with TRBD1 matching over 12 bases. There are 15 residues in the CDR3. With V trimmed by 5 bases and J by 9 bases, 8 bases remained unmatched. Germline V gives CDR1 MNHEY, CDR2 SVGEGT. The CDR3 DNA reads TGTGCCAGCAGTGACTTCGGGACAGGGGGCTCTGAGCAGTTCTTC. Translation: CASSDFGTGGSEQFF.

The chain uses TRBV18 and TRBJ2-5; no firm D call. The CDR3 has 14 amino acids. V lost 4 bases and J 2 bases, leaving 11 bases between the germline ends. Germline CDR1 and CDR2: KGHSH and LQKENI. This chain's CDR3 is CASSHRHSQETQYF. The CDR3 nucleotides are TGTGCCAGCTCACACAGACATTCGCAAGAGACCCAGTACTTC.

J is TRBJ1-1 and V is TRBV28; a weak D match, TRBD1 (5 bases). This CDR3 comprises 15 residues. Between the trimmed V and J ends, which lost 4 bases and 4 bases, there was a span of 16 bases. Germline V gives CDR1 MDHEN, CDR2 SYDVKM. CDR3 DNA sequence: TGTGCCAGCAGTTATGGAGCGGGGGGTGGCACTGAAGCTTTCTTT. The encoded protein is CASSYGAGGGTEAFF.

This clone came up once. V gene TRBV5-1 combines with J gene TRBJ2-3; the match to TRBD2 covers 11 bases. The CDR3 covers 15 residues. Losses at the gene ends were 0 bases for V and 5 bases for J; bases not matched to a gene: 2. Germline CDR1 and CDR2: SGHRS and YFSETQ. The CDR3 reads CASSLGGLAGDTQYF. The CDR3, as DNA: TGCGCCAGCAGCTTGGGTGGACTAGCGGGAGATACGCAGTATTTT.

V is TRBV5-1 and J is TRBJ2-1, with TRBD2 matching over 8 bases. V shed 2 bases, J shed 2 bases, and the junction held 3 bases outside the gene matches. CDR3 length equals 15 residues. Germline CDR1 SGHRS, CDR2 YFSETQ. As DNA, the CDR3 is TGCGCCAGCAGCTTCTCGACTAGCGCCTACAATGAGCAGTTCTTC. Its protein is CASSFSTSAYNEQFF.

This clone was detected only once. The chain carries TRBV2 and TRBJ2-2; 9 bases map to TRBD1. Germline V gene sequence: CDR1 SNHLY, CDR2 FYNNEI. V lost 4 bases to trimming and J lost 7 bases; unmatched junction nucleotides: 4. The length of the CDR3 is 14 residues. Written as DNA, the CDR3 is TGTGCCAGCAGTGGAACAGGGGGCGGCGGGGAGCTGTTTTTT. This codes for CASSGTGGGGELFF.

The CDR3 nucleotides read TGTGCCATCAGTGTGCTAGGCCCGACAGATACGCAGTATTTT. Amino acids: CAISVLGPTDTQYF. V usage is TRBV10-3 and J usage is TRBJ2-3; D is unresolved. Germline V lookup: CDR1 ENHRY, CDR2 SYGVKD. V was trimmed by 4 bases and J by 3 bases, leaving 11 bases between them. The CDR3 totals 14 residues.

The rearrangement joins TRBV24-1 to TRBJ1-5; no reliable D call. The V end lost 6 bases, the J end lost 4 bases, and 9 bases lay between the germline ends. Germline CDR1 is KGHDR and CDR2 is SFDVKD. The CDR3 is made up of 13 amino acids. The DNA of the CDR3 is TGTGCCACCAGTTCAGGTCGGAATCAGCCCCAGCATTTT. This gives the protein CATSSGRNQPQHF.

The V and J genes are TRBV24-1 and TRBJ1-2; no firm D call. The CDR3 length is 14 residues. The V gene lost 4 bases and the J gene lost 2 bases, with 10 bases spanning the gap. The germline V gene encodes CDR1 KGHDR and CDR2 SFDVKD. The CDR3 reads CATSDHTLNYGYTF. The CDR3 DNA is TGTGCCACCAGTGACCACACCTTGAACTATGGCTACACCTTC.